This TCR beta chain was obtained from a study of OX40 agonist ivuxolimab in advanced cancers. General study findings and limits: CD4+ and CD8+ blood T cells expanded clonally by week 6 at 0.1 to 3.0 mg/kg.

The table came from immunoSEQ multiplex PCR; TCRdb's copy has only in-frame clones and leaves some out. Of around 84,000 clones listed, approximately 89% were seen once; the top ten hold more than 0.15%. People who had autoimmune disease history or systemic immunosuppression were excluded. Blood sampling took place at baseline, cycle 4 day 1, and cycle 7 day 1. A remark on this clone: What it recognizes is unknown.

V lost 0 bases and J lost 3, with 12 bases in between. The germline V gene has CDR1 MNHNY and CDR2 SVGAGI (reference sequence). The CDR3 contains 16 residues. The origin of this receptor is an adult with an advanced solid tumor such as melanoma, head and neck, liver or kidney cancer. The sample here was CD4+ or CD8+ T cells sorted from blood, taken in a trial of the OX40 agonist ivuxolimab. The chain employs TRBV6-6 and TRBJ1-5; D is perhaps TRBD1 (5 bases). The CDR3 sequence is CASSYSIGADNQPQHF. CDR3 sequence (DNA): TGTGCCAGCAGTTACTCGATAGGGGCAGACAATCAGCCCCAGCATTTT.